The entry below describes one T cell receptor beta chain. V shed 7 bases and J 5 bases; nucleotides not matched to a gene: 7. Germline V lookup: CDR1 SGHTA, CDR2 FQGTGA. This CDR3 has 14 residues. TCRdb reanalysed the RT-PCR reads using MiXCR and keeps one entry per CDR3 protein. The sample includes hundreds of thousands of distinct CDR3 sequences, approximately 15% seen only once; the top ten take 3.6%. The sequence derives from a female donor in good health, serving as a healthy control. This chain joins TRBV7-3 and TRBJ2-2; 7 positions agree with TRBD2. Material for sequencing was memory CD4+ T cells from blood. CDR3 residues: CASTPAGGTGELFF. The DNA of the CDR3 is TGTGCCAGCACTCCGGCCGGGGGGACCGGGGAGCTGTTTTTT. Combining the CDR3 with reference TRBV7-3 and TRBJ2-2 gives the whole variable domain GAGVSQTPSNKVTEKGKYVELRCDPISGHTALYWYRQSLGQGPEFLIYFQGTGAADDSGLPNDRFFAVRPEGSVSTLKIQRTERGDSAVYLCASTPAGGTGELFFGEGSRLTVL.